This T cell receptor beta chain was captured in a study of blood T cell repertoires in COVID-19. Assay: immunoSEQ multiplex PCR; the TCRdb copy retains only in-frame clones and omits some. The sample has about 40,000 clones, 89% seen once; the top ten hold 20% to 25%. This CDR3 spans 12 amino acids. Germline V gene lookup returns CDR1 GTSNPN and CDR2 SVGIG (reference sequence). V dropped 4 bases and J dropped 8; count of bases not matched to a gene: 6. The sample taken for sequencing was peripheral blood. The V gene is TRBV30, the J gene TRBJ1-2; 8 positions match TRBD1. The clonotype comes from a man in his fifties or sixties with active COVID-19. The CDR3 loop is CAWTRGPGGYTF. DNA of the CDR3: TGTGCCTGGACCAGGGGGCCGGGCGGCTACACCTTC.